The 32 T cell receptor beta chains below were found in one sample sequenced in a study of T cell repertoires in aging, cancer and after chemotherapy. TCR beta rearrangements were amplified from peripheral blood genomic DNA. TRB rearrangements spanning V, D and J were amplified using mixed TRB-A/B primers. TCRdb ran MiXCR on the multiplex PCR reads and lists one entry per CDR3 protein. The top ten clones hold 7.5% to 9% of a sample with 2,000 to 2,500 distinct CDR3 sequences, roughly 25% of them seen once. Sequencing was performed on blood. The receptors were sampled from a human donor with a solid tumor.

This chain uses TRBV28 with TRBJ1-6; TRBD1 might be the D (6 bases). Trimming removed 6 bases from V and 9 bases from J, with 12 bases in between. Per the germline V gene, CDR1 is MDHEN and CDR2 is SYDVKM. The CDR3 spans 13 residues. The CDR3 reads CASRGGLGSPLHF. Here the CDR3 DNA reads TGTGCCAGCAGGGGGGGGCTCGGTTCACCCCTCCACTTT.

V usage is TRBV6-1 and J usage is TRBJ2-1, with 12 bases that match TRBD2. Germline CDR1 is MNHNS and CDR2 is SASEGT. This CDR3 has 15 amino acids. V dropped 5 bases and J dropped 9; count of bases not matched to a gene: 8. The CDR3 region is CASSTTSGGLVEQFF. The DNA for the CDR3 is TGTGCCAGCAGTACCACTAGCGGGGGGTTGGTTGAGCAGTTCTTC.

V gene TRBV20-1 combines with J gene TRBJ1-1; 9 positions agree with TRBD1. The CDR3 has 12 amino acids. Germline V gives CDR1 DFQATT, CDR2 SNEGSKA (reference sequence). The DNA for the CDR3 is TGCGGAACGGGACAGGGTTGGACTGAAGCTTTCTTT. Protein: CGTGQGWTEAFF.

The chain uses TRBV12-3 or TRBV12-4 and TRBJ1-4; 7 bases map to TRBD1. V lost 6 bases and J lost 8; bases outside the gene matches: 6. CDR3 size: 13 residues. The CDR3 spells CASRVTGVEKLFF. CDR3 bases: TGTGCCAGCAGGGTAACAGGGGTAGAAAAACTGTTTTTT.

In its sample, this clonotype ranks as medium-sized. V usage is TRBV12-3 or TRBV12-4 and J usage is TRBJ2-7; TRBD2 aligns across 7 bases. The V segment lost 3 bases and the J segment 1 base; nucleotides outside the gene matches: 3. This CDR3 spans 14 amino acids. The CDR3 coding sequence is TGTGCCAGCAGTTTGAGCGGGGCTTCCTACGAGCAGTACTTC. Protein: CASSLSGASYEQYF.

This clonotype rates as medium-sized. The V call is TRBV15, the J call TRBJ1-1; a weak D match, TRBD1 (5 bases). Between the trimmed V and J ends, which lost 3 bases and 5 bases, there was a span of 16 bases. The germline gives CDR1 LNHNV, CDR2 YYDKDF (reference sequence). CDR3 length equals 15 residues. CDR3 region: CATSRAYRGGTEAFF. The CDR3 DNA reads as TGTGCCACCAGCAGGGCGTATAGGGGTGGGACTGAAGCTTTCTTT.

V and J are TRBV20-1 and TRBJ2-3; D perhaps matches TRBD2 (6 bases). The CDR3 consists of 14 residues. V was cut by 3 bases and J by 3 bases, with 13 bases left in between. Germline V gene sequence: CDR1 DFQATT, CDR2 SNEGSKA (reference sequence). The CDR3 DNA reads as TGCAGTGCTAGCCGGGCGGGGATTACAGATACGCAGTATTTT. Protein: CSASRAGITDTQYF.

The V gene is TRBV7-9, the J gene TRBJ2-1, with D tentatively TRBD2 (5 bases). V lost 7 bases to trimming and J lost 1 base, with 17 bases between them. Germline CDR1 and CDR2: SEHNR and FQNEAQ (reference sequence). The CDR3 loop spans 16 amino acids. The CDR3 bases are TGTGCCAGCATCGGGATCAGCGGATATTCCTACAATGAGCAGTTCTTC. As protein: CASIGISGYSYNEQFF.

Turning to this clonotype: A much larger clonotype is one base distant, so this may be a read error. The chain recombines TRBV7-3 with TRBJ2-7; 8 nucleotides align to TRBD1. This CDR3 spans 16 amino acids. Germline V lookup: CDR1 SGHTA, CDR2 FQGTGA. The V and J ends lost 5 bases and 1 base, in that order; junction bases with no gene match: 10. CDR3 protein: CASSRGGTGPSYEQYF. DNA of the CDR3: TGTGCCAGCAGCAGAGGAGGGACAGGACCTTCCTACGAGCAGTACTTC.

This clonotype was seen a single time. This sequence may be a read error, since a much larger clone differs from it by one base. The genes are TRBV6-4 and TRBJ2-6; D unresolved. The CDR3 consists of 15 residues. Germline CDR1 and CDR2: MRHNA and SNTAGT. V was clipped by 2 bases and J by 0 bases, with 5 bases between them. The CDR3: CASSDENSGANVLTF. The DNA of the CDR3 is TGTGCCAGCAGTGACGAGAACTCTGGGGCCAACGTCCTGACTTTC.

This clonotype is large by share. The chain joins TRBV6-5 to TRBJ1-5; D not certain. The CDR3 sequence is 13 residues long. Germline assignment: CDR1 MNHEY and CDR2 SVGAGI. Trimming left V 2 bases short and J 6 bases short, with 8 bases between. In DNA form, the CDR3 reads TGTGCCAGCAGTTACACTTGGGCTCAGCCCCAGCATTTT. Its protein is CASSYTWAQPQHF.

The chain is built from TRBV7-3 and TRBJ2-2; TRBD1 matches at 8 bases. The CDR3 sequence is 17 residues long. CDR1 is SGHTA and CDR2 is FQGTGA in the germline V gene. V lost 1 base and J lost 2; bases outside the gene matches: 6. This chain's CDR3 is CASSLRGQGANTGELFF. CDR3 bases: TGTGCCAGCAGCTTAAGGGGTCAGGGGGCAAACACCGGGGAGCTGTTTTTT.

This sequence joins TRBV20-1 and TRBJ2-2; D possibly corresponds to TRBD2 (7 bases). In germline, CDR1 is DFQATT, CDR2 SNEGSKA (reference sequence). Trimming left V 5 bases short and J 4 bases short, with 17 bases between. CDR3 length: 15 amino acids. This CDR3 reads CSAPKGGRGTGELFF. CDR3 DNA sequence: TGCAGTGCTCCTAAGGGGGGGCGGGGCACCGGGGAGCTGTTTTTT.

This clonotype was seen a few times. The chain links TRBV7-2 to TRBJ2-7; either TRBD1 or TRBD2 may fit D (5 bases each). Germline CDR1 SGHTA, CDR2 FQGNSA. V was shortened by 6 bases and J by 0 bases, with 12 bases between the two germline ends. The CDR3 contains 14 residues. The CDR3 sequence: CASRYGTDSYEQYF. CDR3 DNA sequence: TGTGCCAGCAGATACGGGACGGACTCCTACGAGCAGTACTTC.

This clonotype was counted a few times. In nucleotides, the CDR3 is TGTGCCAGCAGAATCAGGGGGCAGGGAGATACGCAGTATTTT. Encoded protein: CASRIRGQGDTQYF. The gene calls are TRBV6-2 or TRBV6-3 and TRBJ2-3, with TRBD1 identical over 8 bases. Trimming at V came to 6 bases and at J to 5 bases, leaving 7 bases not matched to a gene. The CDR3 is made up of 14 amino acids. The germline V gene has CDR1 MNHEY and CDR2 SVGEGT.

The rearrangement links TRBV10-2 to TRBJ2-1; TRBD1 is a possible D gene (6 bases). The CDR3 has 16 residues. Looked up from germline, CDR1 is WSHSY and CDR2 is SAAADI. The V gene lost 0 bases and the J gene lost 7 bases, with 16 bases spanning the gap. Written as DNA, the CDR3 is TGCGCCAGCAGTGAGTCGAAGGGGCAGGGGCGAAATGAGCAGTTCTTC. Translated, it gives CASSESKGQGRNEQFF.

Comment on this clonotype: Germline and junction disagree at one end, which may indicate a read error. J is TRBJ2-1 and V is TRBV7-3, with unresolved D. Germline-derived CDR1 and CDR2 are SGHTA and FQGTGA. CDR3 length: 13 amino acids. CDR3 amino acids: CASSFQQYNEQLF. The CDR3 DNA reads TGTGCCAGCAGCTTCCAGCAATACAATGAGCAGTTGTTC.

The rearrangement joins TRBV7-3 to TRBJ2-3; 10 bases are shared with TRBD2. J was trimmed by 6 bases and V by 5 bases; bases with no gene match: 8. Germline assignment: CDR1 SGHTA and CDR2 FQGTGA. The CDR3 length is 15 residues. CDR3 sequence reads: CASSTQGLASDTQYF. The CDR3 bases are TGTGCCAGCAGCACGCAGGGACTAGCGTCGGATACGCAGTATTTT.

Points on this clonotype: A much bigger clone sits one base away, suggesting this may be a read error. This rearrangement joins TRBV29-1 to TRBJ2-7, with D possibly called TRBD1 or TRBD2 (6 bases each). Germline CDR1 and CDR2: SQVTM and ANQGSEA. Trimming removed 3 bases from V and 7 bases from J, with 16 bases in between. This CDR3 is built from 13 residues. DNA for the CDR3: TGCAGCGTTGACGGGGGCCGGGTTGTGGAGCAGTACTTC. Encoded protein: CSVDGGRVVEQYF.

In the case of this clonotype: Just one base apart from a much larger clone, this may be a read error. The rearrangement joins TRBV6-5 to TRBJ2-2, with TRBD2 identical over 7 bases. CDR1 MNHEY and CDR2 SVGAGI come from the germline V gene. This CDR3 comprises 12 residues. The CDR3, as DNA: TGTGCCGCCCAGGGCTTCAGCGGGGAGCTGGTTTTT. This gives the protein CAAQGFSGELVF.

This clonotype rates as medium-sized. The chain uses TRBV6-5 and TRBJ1-1, with 8 nucleotides matching TRBD1. The CDR3 loop spans 16 amino acids. Germline V gene data show CDR1 as MNHEY and CDR2 as SVGAGI. Trimming at V came to 2 bases and at J to 6 bases, leaving 11 bases not matched to a gene. This chain's CDR3 is CASSYPRTGRGPEAFF. The CDR3 DNA reads TGTGCCAGCAGTTACCCACGGACAGGGAGGGGGCCTGAAGCTTTCTTT.

For this clonotype: A much larger clonotype is one base distant, so this may be a read error. The rearrangement links TRBV27 to TRBJ2-7; 8 bases map to TRBD1. The CDR3 is made up of 16 amino acids. The junction had 12 bases not matched to a gene; V was cut back by 6 bases and J by 2 bases. Germline loops: CDR1 MNHEY, CDR2 SMNVEV (reference sequence). DNA for the CDR3: TGTGCCAGCAGGGGGCCGGCGACAGGGGTTACCTACGAGCAGTACTTC. Translated, it gives CASRGPATGVTYEQYF.

This clonotype was recorded a few times. The chain recombines TRBV7-2 with TRBJ2-2; the D is unclear. This CDR3 contains 15 residues. CDR1 SGHTA and CDR2 FQGNSA come from the germline V gene. V lost 5 bases and J 1 base, leaving 11 bases between the germline ends. CDR3 coding DNA: TGTGCCAGCAGCCAATCCCCGGGGAACACCGGGGAGCTGTTTTTT. Its protein is CASSQSPGNTGELFF.

The J gene is TRBJ2-2, the V gene TRBV5-6, with D maybe TRBD1 (7 bases). Germline V lookup: CDR1 SGHDT, CDR2 YYEEEE. V lost 1 base to trimming and J lost 4 bases, with 32 bases between them. The CDR3 has 22 amino acids. Here the CDR3 reads CASSLLPRRGRSGQIFTGELFF. In nucleotides, the CDR3 is TGTGCCAGCAGCTTGCTCCCGAGGAGGGGGCGGTCGGGTCAGATATTCACCGGGGAGCTGTTTTTT.

The CDR3 here is CASSVGAGWLGSEAGYTF. The CDR3 DNA reads TGTGCCAGCAGCGTAGGGGCGGGTTGGTTAGGTTCGGAGGCTGGCTACACCTTC. J is TRBJ1-2 and V is TRBV9; D remains unclear. Between the trimmed V and J ends, which lost 0 bases and 7 bases, there was a span of 25 bases. Per the germline V gene, CDR1 is SGDLS and CDR2 is YYNGEE. The CDR3 loop spans 18 amino acids.

By sample share, this clonotype is large (0.1 to 1%). The chain is built from TRBV6-4 and TRBJ1-2; D is undetermined. V lost 2 bases and J lost 8, with 6 bases in between. The CDR3 runs to 11 residues. The germline V gene has CDR1 MRHNA and CDR2 SNTAGT. This chain's CDR3 is CASSDNGGYTF. In DNA, the CDR3 is TGTGCCAGCAGTGACAATGGCGGCTACACCTTC.

By frequency in the sample, this clonotype is medium-sized. The rearrangement uses TRBV19 and TRBJ1-5; 11 positions agree with TRBD1. This CDR3 is 14 amino acids long. Germline trimming cut 9 bases from V and 1 base from J; bases unmatched to any gene: 2. Germline V gene sequence: CDR1 LNHDA, CDR2 SQIVND (reference sequence). The CDR3 coding sequence is TGTGCCAGCGGACAGGGGGCAAGCAATCAGCCCCAGCATTTT. Protein: CASGQGASNQPQHF.

Judged by abundance, this clonotype is large. The chain links TRBV28 to TRBJ2-7; D unclear. Germline V gene lookup returns CDR1 MDHEN and CDR2 SYDVKM. The CDR3 sequence is 12 residues long. V lost 5 bases to trimming and J lost 6 bases, with 11 bases between them. The DNA for the CDR3 is TGTGCCAGCAGTCCTGGTCTGGGCGAGCAGTACTTC. Its protein product is CASSPGLGEQYF.

This clonotype was counted between two and nine times. V and J are TRBV12-3 or TRBV12-4 and TRBJ1-3; 7 bases agree with TRBD1. The CDR3 has 14 amino acids. The trim removed 6 bases at V and 2 bases at J, leaving 4 bases unmatched. CDR3 coding DNA: TGTGCCAGCAGGATACAGGGGACTGGAAACACCATATATTTT. Protein product: CASRIQGTGNTIYF.

The chain has TRBV28 and TRBJ2-5; no clear D. The CDR3 is made up of 15 amino acids. V shed 3 bases and J shed 2 bases, with 13 bases lying between them. Looked up from germline, CDR1 is MDHEN and CDR2 is SYDVKM. The DNA for the CDR3 is TGTGCCAGCAGTTTCCCCAGCCTGGGACAAGAGACCCAGTACTTC. Amino acid sequence: CASSFPSLGQETQYF.

By share of the sample, this clonotype is large. This chain connects TRBV7-2 to TRBJ1-6; a possible D gene is TRBD1 (5 bases). CDR1 and CDR2 from the germline V gene are SGHTA and FQGNSA. V shed 1 base and J shed 10 bases, with 8 bases lying between them. The CDR3 sequence is 13 residues long. CDR3 region: CASSLVGESPLHF. As DNA, the CDR3 is TGTGCCAGCAGCTTAGTGGGGGAATCACCCCTCCACTTT.

This clonotype is large by share. The rearrangement links TRBV27 to TRBJ1-2; no clear D gene. Germline V gene data show CDR1 as MNHEY and CDR2 as SMNVEV (reference sequence). V was clipped by 3 bases and J by 0 bases, with 8 bases between them. This CDR3 has 14 residues. CDR3 sequence (DNA): TGTGCCAGCAGTTTCCGGGGAACTAACTATGGCTACACCTTC. Translation gives CASSFRGTNYGYTF.